This record covers a single TCR beta chain. The antigen remains undetermined. The data were produced by immunoSEQ multiplex PCR, yet TCRdb's version contains in-frame clones alone and is incomplete. The sample lists about 160,000 clones, about 96% occurring once. This record comes from a study of cytomegalovirus exposure and HLA in healthy donors. Study-level results: The study listed some 160 cytomegalovirus-associated TCR beta chains. Subsequent analysis of the 110 or so validation repertoires found a tendency for first-cohort TCR clusters to co-occur. A few CMV-associated chains proved CMV antigen-specific in vitro.

Trimming shortened V by 3 bases and J by 6 bases, and 6 bases separated the two germline ends. The CDR3 covers 11 residues. Germline CDR1 KGHSH, CDR2 LQKENI. The receptor was isolated from a woman aged 18-29 years in good health and CMV-seronegative. This chain uses TRBV18 with TRBJ2-7, with D unresolved. Input material: PBMCs. CDR3 in amino acids: CASSPDSEQYF. CDR3 in DNA: TGTGCCAGCTCACCCGACTCCGAGCAGTACTTC.